What follows describes a single TCR beta chain. The data originate from a study of blood T cell repertoires in COVID-19. TCRdb's copy holds only in-frame clones and misses some; the assay was immunoSEQ multiplex PCR. The sample has over 50,000 clones, just over 85% seen once. The CDR3 length is 14 residues. Looked up from germline, CDR1 is SEHNR and CDR2 is FQNEAQ (reference sequence). Germline trimming cut 7 bases from V and 7 bases from J; bases unmatched to any gene: 13. The specimen sequenced was peripheral blood. This clonotype originated in a human donor in a cohort sampled during active COVID-19. The chain uses TRBV7-9 and TRBJ2-7; 7 bases agree with TRBD2. Here the CDR3 reads CASTLGGSGKEQYF. DNA of the CDR3: TGTGCCAGCACCCTGGGGGGGAGCGGGAAAGAGCAGTACTTC. Based on the CDR3 plus reference TRBV7-9 and TRBJ2-7, the full variable domain is DTGVSQNPRHKITKRGQNVTFRCDPISEHNRLYWYRQTLGQGPEFLTYFQNEAQLEKSRLLSDRFSAERPKGSFSTLEIQRTEQGDSAMYLCASTLGGSGKEQYFGPGTRLTVT.